Described below is a single TCR beta chain sequence and its context. This entry belongs to a study of spatial heterogeneity in lung cancer. V trimming: 5 bases; J trimming: 6 bases; junction bases outside the gene matches: 11. Per germline, CDR1 MNHEY and CDR2 SMNVEV (reference sequence). The CDR3 consists of 16 residues. Time point specified: blood at routine non-recurrence follow-up after resection. No cell sorting; template was whole RNA from tumor, lung tissue or PBMC. TCRdb used MiXCR to reprocess the 5' RACE reads, holding one entry per CDR3 protein. The sample records roughly 120,000 distinct CDR3 sequences, 10% to 14% being singletons.

The sequence was obtained from a female donor with early-stage non-small cell lung cancer. The specimen comprised PBMCs, sampled at follow-up. This sequence joins TRBV27 and TRBJ1-2, with 11 bases fitting TRBD1. CDR3 sequence reads: CASSPGQGARFNGYTF. In nucleotides, the CDR3 is TGTGCCAGCAGTCCAGGACAGGGGGCGCGGTTCAATGGCTACACCTTC.